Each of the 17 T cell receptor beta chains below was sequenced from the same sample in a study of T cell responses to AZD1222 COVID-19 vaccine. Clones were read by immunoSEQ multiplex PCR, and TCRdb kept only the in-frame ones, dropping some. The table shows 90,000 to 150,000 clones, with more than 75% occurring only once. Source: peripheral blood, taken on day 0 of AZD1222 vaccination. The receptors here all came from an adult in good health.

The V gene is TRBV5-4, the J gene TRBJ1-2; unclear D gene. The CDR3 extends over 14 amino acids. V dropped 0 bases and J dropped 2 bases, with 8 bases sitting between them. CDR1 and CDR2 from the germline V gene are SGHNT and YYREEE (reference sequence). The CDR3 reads CASSLEGRNYGYTF. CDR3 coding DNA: TGTGCCAGCAGCTTGGAGGGCAGGAACTATGGCTACACCTTC.

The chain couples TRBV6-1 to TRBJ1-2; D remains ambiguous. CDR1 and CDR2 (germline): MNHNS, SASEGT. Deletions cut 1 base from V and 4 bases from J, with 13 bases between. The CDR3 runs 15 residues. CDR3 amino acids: CASSEGSAGAYGYTF. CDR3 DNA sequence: TGTGCCAGCAGTGAAGGGTCGGCGGGAGCCTATGGCTACACCTTC.

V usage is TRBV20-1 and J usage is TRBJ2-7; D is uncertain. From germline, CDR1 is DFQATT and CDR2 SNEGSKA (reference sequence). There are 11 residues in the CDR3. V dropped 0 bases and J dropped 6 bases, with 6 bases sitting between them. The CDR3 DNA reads TGCAGTGCTAGAGAAGCCCGCGAGCAGTACTTC. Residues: CSAREAREQYF.

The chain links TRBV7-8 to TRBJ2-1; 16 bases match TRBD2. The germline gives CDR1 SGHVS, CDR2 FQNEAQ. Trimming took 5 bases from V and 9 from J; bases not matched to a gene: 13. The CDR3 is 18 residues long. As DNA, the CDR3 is TGTGCCAGCAGCACTAGGGGGACTAGCGGGAGGGCCGTGGGTGAGCAGTTCTTC. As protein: CASSTRGTSGRAVGEQFF.

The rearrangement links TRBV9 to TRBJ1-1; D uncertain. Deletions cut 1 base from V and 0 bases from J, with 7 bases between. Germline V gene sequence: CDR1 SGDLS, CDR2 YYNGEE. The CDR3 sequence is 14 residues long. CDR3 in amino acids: CASSVRAMNTEAFF. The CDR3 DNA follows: TGTGCCAGCAGCGTAAGGGCGATGAACACTGAAGCTTTCTTT. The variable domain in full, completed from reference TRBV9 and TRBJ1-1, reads DSGVTQTPKHLITATGQRVTLRCSPRSGDLSVYWYQQSLDQGLQFLIQYYNGEERAKGNILERFSAQQFPDLHSELNLSSLELGDSALYFCASSVRAMNTEAFFGQGTRLTVV.

The CDR3 sequence is CASSSPLFGTGRYEQYF. CDR3 DNA: TGTGCCAGCAGTTCCCCCCTCTTCGGGACAGGGCGCTACGAGCAGTACTTC. This chain connects TRBV28 to TRBJ2-7; 9 bases line up with TRBD1. J lost 3 bases, V lost 4 bases, and 13 bases had no gene match. From germline, CDR1 is MDHEN and CDR2 SYDVKM. This CDR3 comprises 17 residues.

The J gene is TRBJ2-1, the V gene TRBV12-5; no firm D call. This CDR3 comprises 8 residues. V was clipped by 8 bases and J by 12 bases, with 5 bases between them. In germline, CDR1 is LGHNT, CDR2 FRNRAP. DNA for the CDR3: TGTGCTAGTTGGGGGCAGTTCTTC. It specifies CASWGQFF.

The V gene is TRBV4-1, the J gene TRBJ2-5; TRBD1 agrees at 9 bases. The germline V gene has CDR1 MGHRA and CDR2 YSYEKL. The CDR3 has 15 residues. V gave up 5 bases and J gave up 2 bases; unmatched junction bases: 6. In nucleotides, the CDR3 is TGCGCCAGCAGCGCCCCGGGACAGGGTCAAGAGACCCAGTACTTC. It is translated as CASSAPGQGQETQYF.

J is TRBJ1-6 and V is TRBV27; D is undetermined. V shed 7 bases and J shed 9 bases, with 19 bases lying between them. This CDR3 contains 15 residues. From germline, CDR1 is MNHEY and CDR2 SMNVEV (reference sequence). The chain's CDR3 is CASTNRGPTSSPLHF. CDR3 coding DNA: TGTGCCAGCACCAACCGGGGTCCTACCAGTTCACCCCTCCACTTT.

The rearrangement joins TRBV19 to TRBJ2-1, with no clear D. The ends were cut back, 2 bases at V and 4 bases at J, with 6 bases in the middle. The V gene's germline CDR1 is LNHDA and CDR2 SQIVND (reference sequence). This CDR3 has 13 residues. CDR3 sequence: CASSINGYNEQFF. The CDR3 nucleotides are TGTGCCAGTAGTATAAATGGGTACAATGAGCAGTTCTTC.

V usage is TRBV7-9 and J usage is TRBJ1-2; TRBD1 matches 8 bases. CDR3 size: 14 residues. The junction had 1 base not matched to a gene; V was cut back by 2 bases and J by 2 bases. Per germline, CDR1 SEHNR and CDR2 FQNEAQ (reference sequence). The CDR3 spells CASSLTGGNYGYTF. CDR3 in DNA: TGTGCCAGCAGCTTAACAGGGGGGAACTATGGCTACACCTTC. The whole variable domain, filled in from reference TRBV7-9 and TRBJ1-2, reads DTGVSQNPRHKITKRGQNVTFRCDPISEHNRLYWYRQTLGQGPEFLTYFQNEAQLEKSRLLSDRFSAERPKGSFSTLEIQRTEQGDSAMYLCASSLTGGNYGYTFGSGTRLTVV.

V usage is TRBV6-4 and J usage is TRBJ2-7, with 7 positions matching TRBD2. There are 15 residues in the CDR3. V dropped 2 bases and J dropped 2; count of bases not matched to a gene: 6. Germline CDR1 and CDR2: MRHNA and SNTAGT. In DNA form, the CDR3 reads TGTGCCAGCAGTGACGGTGGGGGGGTCGCCTACGAGCAGTACTTC. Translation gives CASSDGGGVAYEQYF.

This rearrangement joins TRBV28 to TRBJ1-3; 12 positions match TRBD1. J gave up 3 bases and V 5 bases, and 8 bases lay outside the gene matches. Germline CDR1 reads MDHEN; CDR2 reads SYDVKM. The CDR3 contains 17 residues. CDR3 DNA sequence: TGTGCCAGCAGTCTGCAGGGACAGGGGGCGGGTGGAAACACCATATATTTT. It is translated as CASSLQGQGAGGNTIYF.

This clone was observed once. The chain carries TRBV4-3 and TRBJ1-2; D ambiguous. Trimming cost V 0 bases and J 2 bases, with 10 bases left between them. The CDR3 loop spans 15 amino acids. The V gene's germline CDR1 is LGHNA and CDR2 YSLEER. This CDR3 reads CASSQDPDKNYGYTF. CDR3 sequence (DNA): TGCGCCAGCAGCCAAGATCCAGACAAGAACTATGGCTACACCTTC.

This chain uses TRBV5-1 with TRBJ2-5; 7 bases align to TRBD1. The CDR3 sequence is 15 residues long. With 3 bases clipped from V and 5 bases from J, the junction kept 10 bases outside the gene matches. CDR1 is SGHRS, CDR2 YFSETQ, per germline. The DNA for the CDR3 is TGCGCCAGCAGCTGGAGGACAGGTTTTGAGGAGACCCAGTACTTC. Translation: CASSWRTGFEETQYF.

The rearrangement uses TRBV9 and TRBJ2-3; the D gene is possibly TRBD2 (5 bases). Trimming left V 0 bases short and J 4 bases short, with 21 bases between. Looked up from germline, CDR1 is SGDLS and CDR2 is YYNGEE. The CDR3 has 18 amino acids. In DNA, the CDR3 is TGTGCCAGCAGCGTAGCTACGGGGTCCCCTCATTGGCCAGATACGCAGTATTTT. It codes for CASSVATGSPHWPDTQYF.

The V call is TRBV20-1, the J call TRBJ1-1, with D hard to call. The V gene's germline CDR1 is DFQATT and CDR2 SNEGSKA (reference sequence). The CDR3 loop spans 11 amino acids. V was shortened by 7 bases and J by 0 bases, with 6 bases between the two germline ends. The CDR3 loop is CSGVLNTEAFF. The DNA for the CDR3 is TGCAGTGGGGTCCTGAACACTGAAGCTTTCTTT.